This T cell receptor (beta chain) stems from a study of blood T cell repertoires in COVID-19. As for the study in general: Sites in the United States, Italy and Spain provided acute and convalescent COVID-19 samples.

Germline V gene sequence: CDR1 SGHNT, CDR2 YYREEE (reference sequence). V dropped 4 bases and J dropped 3 bases, with 6 bases sitting between them. The CDR3 runs 12 residues. Some clones are missing from TCRdb's copy, which holds only in-frame ones; the method was immunoSEQ multiplex PCR. Of over 450,000 clones in the sample, 75% to 90% were seen once. Enrollment of patients from Seattle took place during active infection, with longitudinal follow-up. The rearrangement joins TRBV5-4 to TRBJ2-3; D uncertain. The receptor's source is a man aged 18 to 29 with COVID-19, enrolled during active disease. The specimen sequenced was peripheral blood. CDR3 in amino acids: CASSAGTDTQYF. The CDR3 bases are TGTGCCAGCAGCGCCGGGACAGATACGCAGTATTTT.